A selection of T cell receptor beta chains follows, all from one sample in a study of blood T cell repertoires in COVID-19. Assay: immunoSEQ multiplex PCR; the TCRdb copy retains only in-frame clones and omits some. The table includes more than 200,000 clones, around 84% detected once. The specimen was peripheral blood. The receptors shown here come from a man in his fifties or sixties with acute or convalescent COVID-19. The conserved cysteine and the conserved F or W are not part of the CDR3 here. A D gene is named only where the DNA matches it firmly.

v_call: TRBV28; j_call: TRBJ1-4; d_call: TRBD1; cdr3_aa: ASSRGQGGRAEKLF
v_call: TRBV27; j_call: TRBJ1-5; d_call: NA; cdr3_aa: ASSLYGGAREQPQH
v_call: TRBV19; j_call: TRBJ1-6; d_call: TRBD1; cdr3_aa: ARPNSGTGGSQVESPLH
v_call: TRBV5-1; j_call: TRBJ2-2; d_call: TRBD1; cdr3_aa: ASSLGQGGTGELF
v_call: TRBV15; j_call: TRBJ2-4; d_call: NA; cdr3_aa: ATSVLSTAKNIQY
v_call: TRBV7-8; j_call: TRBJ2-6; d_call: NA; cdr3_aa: ASRGIPSGANVLT
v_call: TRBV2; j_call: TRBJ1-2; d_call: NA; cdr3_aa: ASSVSPAGGKYGYT
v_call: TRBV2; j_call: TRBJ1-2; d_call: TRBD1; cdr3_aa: ASSEQGALWGYT
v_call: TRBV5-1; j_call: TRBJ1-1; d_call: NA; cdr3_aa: ASMRDEGTEAF
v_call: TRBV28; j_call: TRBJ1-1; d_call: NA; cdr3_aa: ASSSYREYAF
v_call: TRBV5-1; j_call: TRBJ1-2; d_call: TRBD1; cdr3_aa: ASSLGATGTGGGYT
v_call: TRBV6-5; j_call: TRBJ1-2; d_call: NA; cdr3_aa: ASRAQGNGYT
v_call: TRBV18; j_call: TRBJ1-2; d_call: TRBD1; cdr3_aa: ASSPDINRGVDYT
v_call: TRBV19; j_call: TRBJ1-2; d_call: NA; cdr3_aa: ASSGRVMGRGYT
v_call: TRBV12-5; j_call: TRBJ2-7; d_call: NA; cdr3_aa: TSGFWGPYEQY
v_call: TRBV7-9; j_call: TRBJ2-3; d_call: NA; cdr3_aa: ASSTRGWGKDTQY
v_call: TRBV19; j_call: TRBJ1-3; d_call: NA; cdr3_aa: ASKYSSGNTIY
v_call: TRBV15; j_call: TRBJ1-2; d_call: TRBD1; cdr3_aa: ATSSEWTGAYGYT
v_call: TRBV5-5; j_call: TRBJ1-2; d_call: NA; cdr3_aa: ASSLGWTALGYT
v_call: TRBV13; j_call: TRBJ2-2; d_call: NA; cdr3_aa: ANSRYGAGELF
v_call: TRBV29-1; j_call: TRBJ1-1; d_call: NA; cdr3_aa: SVVSGTNTEAF
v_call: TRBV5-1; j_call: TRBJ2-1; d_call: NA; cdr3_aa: ASSLNPEPNEQF
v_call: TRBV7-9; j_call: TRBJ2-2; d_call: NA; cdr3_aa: ASSYYSNTGELF
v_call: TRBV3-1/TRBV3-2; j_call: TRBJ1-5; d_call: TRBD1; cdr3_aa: ASSQEAGTGNNQPQH
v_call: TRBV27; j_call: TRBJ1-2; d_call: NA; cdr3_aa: ASSRNSGGAYGYT
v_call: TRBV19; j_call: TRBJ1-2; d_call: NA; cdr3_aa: ASSLDRTHYGYT
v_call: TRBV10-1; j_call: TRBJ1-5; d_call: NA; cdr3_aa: ASSEKDWDSNQPQH
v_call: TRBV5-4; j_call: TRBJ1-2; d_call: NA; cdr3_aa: ASSPRTAAYGYT
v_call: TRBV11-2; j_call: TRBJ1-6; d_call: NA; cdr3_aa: ASSPAGRNSPLH
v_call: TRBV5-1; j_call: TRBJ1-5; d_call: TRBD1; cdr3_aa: ASSPSGQPNQPQH
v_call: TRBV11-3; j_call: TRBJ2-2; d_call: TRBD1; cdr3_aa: ASSRLRGPPNTGELF
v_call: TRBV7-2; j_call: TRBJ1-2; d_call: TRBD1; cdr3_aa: ASSPSGTGVGYGYT
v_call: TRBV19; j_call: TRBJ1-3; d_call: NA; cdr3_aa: ASTKTNSGNTIY
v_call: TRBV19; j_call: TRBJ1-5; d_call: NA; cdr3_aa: ASSIRGEQPQH
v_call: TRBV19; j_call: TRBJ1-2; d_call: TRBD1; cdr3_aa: ASSVDGTVYGYT
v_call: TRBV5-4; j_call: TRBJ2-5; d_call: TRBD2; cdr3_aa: ASSSPSGGETQY
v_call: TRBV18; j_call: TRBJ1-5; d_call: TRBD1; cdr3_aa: ASSPLGTGGDQPQH